The clone carrying this TCR beta chain showed up many times. Its antigen is currently unknown. V trimming: 2 bases; J trimming: 11 bases; junction bases outside the gene matches: 20. CDR3 length equals 17 residues. Germline lookup yields CDR1 MNHEY and CDR2 SVGAGI. The record originates from a study of T-cell reconstitution after alpha-beta-depleted transplantation in children. As it was prepared, the TCRbeta library received unique molecular identifiers. TCRdb fed the PCR reads into MiXCR, producing one record per CDR3 protein. The table lists more than 200,000 distinct CDR3 sequences, about 25% of them singletons. Overall study results and limits: The authors attributed T-cell counts and diversity one year after transplant mostly to newly produced T cells. Reportedly, roughly two months post-transplant, alpha-beta T cells arose from several hundred expanded graft clones.

Here the sequenced sample was PBMCs, taken before TCRalphabeta/CD19-depleted stem cell transplant. The source is a girl under 10 years old with Fanconi anemia, due to receive a stem cell transplant. The genes are TRBV6-5 and TRBJ1-1, with TRBD1 identical over 7 bases. The CDR3, as DNA: TGTGCCAGCAGTTACACCCCTACTAAGCAGGGGGTTGAGGGGGCTTTCTTT. Translation: CASSYTPTKQGVEGAFF.